This TCR beta chain was sequenced during a study of cytomegalovirus exposure and HLA in healthy donors. PCR used 60 Vbeta primers and 13 Jbeta primers. Produced via immunoSEQ multiplex PCR; TCRdb's table is partial and in-frame only. The sample carries nearly 200,000 clones, approximately 85% recorded once. Overall study findings and caveats: More clonal expansion characterized HLA-associated TCR beta chains than equally common others in a later analysis.

As regards this clone: Its antigen is currently unknown.

Germline CDR1 SGHRS, CDR2 YFSETQ. The CDR3 consists of 16 residues. The junction had 3 bases not matched to a gene; V was cut back by 0 bases and J by 0 bases. The rearrangement joins TRBV5-1 to TRBJ2-3; 8 bases agree with TRBD1. This TCR was sampled from a woman aged 45-65 years in good health and CMV-seropositive. Material: PBMCs. CDR3 nucleotides: TGCGCCAGCAGCTTGGGACAGGGGTTCAGCACAGATACGCAGTATTTT. Amino acid sequence: CASSLGQGFSTDTQYF.